This TCR beta chain was sequenced for a study of cytomegalovirus exposure and HLA in healthy donors. Primers included in the PCR were 60 Vbeta and 13 Jbeta primers. Generated by immunoSEQ multiplex PCR, the TCRdb table keeps only in-frame clones and is missing some. The table has about 140,000 clones, around three quarters seen once. With 6 bases clipped from V and 6 bases from J, the junction kept 2 bases outside the gene matches. This CDR3 spans 13 amino acids. Germline V lookup: CDR1 SNHLY, CDR2 FYNNEI. The sample was PBMCs. This receptor was taken from a man aged 18 to 30 in good health and CMV-seronegative. The J gene is TRBJ2-2, the V gene TRBV2, with 9 bases aligning to TRBD1. The chain's CDR3 is CASRDRGAGELFF. The CDR3, as DNA: TGTGCCAGCAGGGACAGGGGAGCCGGGGAGCTGTTTTTT.